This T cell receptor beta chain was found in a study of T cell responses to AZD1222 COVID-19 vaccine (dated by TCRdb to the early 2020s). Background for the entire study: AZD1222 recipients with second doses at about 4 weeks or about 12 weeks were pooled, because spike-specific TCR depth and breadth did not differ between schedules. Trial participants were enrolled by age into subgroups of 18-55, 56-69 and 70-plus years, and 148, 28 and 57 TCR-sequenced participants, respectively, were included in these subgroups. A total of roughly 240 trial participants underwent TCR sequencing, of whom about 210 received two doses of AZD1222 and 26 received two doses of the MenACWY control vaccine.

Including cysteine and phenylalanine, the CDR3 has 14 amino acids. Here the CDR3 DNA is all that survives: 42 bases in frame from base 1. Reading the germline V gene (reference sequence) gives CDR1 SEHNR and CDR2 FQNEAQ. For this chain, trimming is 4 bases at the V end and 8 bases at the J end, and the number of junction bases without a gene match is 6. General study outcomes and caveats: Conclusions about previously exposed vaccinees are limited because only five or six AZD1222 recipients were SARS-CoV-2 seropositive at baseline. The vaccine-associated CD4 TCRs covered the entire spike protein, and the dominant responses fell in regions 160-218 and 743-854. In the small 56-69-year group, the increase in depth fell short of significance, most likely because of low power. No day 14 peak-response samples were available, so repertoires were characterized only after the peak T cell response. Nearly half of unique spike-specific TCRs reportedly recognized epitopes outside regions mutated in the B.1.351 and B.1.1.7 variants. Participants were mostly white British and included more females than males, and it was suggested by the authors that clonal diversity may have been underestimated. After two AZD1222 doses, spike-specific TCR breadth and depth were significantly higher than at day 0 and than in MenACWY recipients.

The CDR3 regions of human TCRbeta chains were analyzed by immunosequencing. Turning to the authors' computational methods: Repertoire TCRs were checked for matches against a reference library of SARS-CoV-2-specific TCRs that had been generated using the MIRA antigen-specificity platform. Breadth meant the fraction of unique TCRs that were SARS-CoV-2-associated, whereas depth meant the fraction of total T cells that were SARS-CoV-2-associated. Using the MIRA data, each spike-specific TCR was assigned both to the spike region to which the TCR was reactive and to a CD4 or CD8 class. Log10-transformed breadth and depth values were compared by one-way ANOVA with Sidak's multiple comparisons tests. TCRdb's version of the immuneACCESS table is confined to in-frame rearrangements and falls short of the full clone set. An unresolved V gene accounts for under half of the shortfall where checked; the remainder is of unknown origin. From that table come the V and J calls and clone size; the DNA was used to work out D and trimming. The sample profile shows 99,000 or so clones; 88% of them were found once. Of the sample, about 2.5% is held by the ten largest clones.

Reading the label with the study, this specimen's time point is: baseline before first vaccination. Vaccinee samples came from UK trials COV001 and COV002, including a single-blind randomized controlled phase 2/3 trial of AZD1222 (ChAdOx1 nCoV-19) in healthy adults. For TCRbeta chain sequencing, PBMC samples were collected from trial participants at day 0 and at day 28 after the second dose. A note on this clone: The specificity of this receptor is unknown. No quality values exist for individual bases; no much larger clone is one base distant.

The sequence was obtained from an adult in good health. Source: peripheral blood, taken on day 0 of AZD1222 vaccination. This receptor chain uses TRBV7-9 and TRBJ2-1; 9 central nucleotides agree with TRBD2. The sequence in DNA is TGTGCCAGCAGCTCCTTAGCGGGAGCCCATGAGCAGTTCTTC. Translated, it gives CASSSLAGAHEQFF.